In its sample, the clone carrying this T cell receptor (beta chain) was seen once. The data were taken from a study of cytomegalovirus exposure and HLA in healthy donors. PCR employed 60 Vbeta and 13 Jbeta primers. Here immunoSEQ multiplex PCR was the method, and the copy in TCRdb shows in-frame clones only, minus some. The table records under 250,000 clones, 70% to 80% of them present only once. Germline CDR1 and CDR2: MNHEY and SVGAGI. The CDR3 totals 16 residues. The sequence came from a male donor in good health and CMV-seronegative. Sequenced input: PBMCs. The chain joins TRBV6-5 to TRBJ2-5, with D tentatively TRBD1 (5 bases). Matching the DNA end better, TRBJ2-7 makes the J call doubtful. The DNA of the CDR3 is TGTGCCAGCAGTTACTCGGAGACAGCTCTCTCCTACGAGCAGTACTTC. Translated, it gives CASSYSETALSYEQYF.